The following is a T cell receptor beta chain sequence with its context. This table comes from immunoSEQ multiplex PCR, and its TCRdb copy is limited to in-frame clones, with some not included. The table has 120,000 or so clones, roughly nine tenths seen once. This sample is part of a study of T cell responses to AZD1222 COVID-19 vaccine. With V trimmed by 1 base and J by 9 bases, 8 bases remained unmatched. CDR1 and CDR2 (germline): SGHDT, YYEEEE. CDR3 size: 14 residues. This TCR derives from an adult in good health. The rearrangement joins TRBV5-6 to TRBJ1-1; 8 bases map to TRBD1. The sample here was peripheral blood, taken on day 0 of AZD1222 vaccination. The CDR3, as DNA: TGTGCCAGCAGCTTGTGGGACAGGTTTTCAAAAGCTTTCTTT. This sequence encodes CASSLWDRFSKAFF.